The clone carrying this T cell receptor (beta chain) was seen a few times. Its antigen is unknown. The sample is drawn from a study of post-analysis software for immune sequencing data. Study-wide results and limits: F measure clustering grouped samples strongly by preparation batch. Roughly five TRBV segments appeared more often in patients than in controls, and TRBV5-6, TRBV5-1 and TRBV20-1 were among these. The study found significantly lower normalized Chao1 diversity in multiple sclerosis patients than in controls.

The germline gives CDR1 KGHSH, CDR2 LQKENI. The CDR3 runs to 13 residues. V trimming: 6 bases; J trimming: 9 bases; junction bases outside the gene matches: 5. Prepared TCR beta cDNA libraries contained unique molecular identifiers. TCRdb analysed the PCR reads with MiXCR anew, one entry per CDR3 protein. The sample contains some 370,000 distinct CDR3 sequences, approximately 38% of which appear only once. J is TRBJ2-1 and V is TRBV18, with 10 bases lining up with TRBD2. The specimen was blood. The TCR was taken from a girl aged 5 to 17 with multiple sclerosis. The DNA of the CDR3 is TGTGCCAGCTCCCCCGGGACTAGCGCTGAGCAGTTCTTC. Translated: CASSPGTSAEQFF.